The 14 T cell receptor beta chains below were found in one sample sequenced in a study of cytomegalovirus exposure and HLA in healthy donors (dated by TCRdb to between 2016 and 2019). Library construction relied on the immunoSEQ multiplex PCR assay. TCRdb re-hosts the immuneACCESS table, in-frame sequences only. Its copies lack some clones; in the studies checked, an unresolved V gene accounts for under half of them, and the cause for the rest is not known. A total of tens of thousands of clones appear in this sample, around 95% of them only once. The top ten constitute around 2.4% of the sample. The source material was PBMCs. These TCRs come from a man between 18 and 35 years old in good health and CMV-seronegative.

This chain connects TRBV7-9 to TRBJ2-1; 11 nucleotides match TRBD1. Germline V gene data show CDR1 as SEHNR and CDR2 as FQNEAQ (reference sequence). The CDR3 has 16 residues. With 6 bases clipped from V and 3 bases from J, the junction kept 7 bases outside the gene matches. CDR3 residues: CASRRGQGVGYNEQFF. As DNA, the CDR3 is TGTGCCAGCAGGCGGGGACAGGGGGTTGGCTACAATGAGCAGTTCTTC.

This chain joins TRBV27 and TRBJ2-5; 10 bases are shared with TRBD2. V lost 3 bases to trimming and J lost 3 bases; unmatched junction nucleotides: 4. The CDR3 totals 15 residues. Germline CDR1 and CDR2: MNHEY and SMNVEV (reference sequence). The CDR3, as DNA: TGTGCCAGCAGTTTGTCTAGCGGGAGAGAAGAGACCCAGTACTTC. Translation: CASSLSSGREETQYF.

V usage is TRBV4-1 and J usage is TRBJ1-3; 8 nucleotides line up with TRBD1. There are 15 residues in the CDR3. Germline CDR1 is MGHRA and CDR2 is YSYEKL. The J segment lost 3 bases and the V segment lost 4 bases, leaving 5 bases of the junction unmatched. CDR3: CASSPGQGNGNTIYF. Written as DNA, the CDR3 is TGCGCCAGCAGCCCCGGACAGGGTAATGGAAACACCATATATTTT.

The chain has TRBV7-8 and TRBJ1-2; D is perhaps TRBD1 (5 bases). CDR1 SGHVS and CDR2 FQNEAQ come from the germline V gene. The CDR3 is 13 residues long. With 5 bases removed from V and 3 bases from J, the gap between germline ends came to 10 bases. CDR3 nucleotide sequence: TGTGCCAGCAGCCACGACAGTCACTATGGCTACACCTTC. Protein: CASSHDSHYGYTF.

CDR3 coding DNA: TGTGCCAGCAGCCCGGGACTAGCGGGACGACGAGGCAATGAGCAGTTCTTC. Translation gives CASSPGLAGRRGNEQFF. This chain uses TRBV7-9 with TRBJ2-1, with TRBD2 matching over 13 bases. The CDR3 loop spans 17 amino acids. CDR1 and CDR2 (germline): SEHNR, FQNEAQ (reference sequence). Trimming took 5 bases from V and 6 from J; bases not matched to a gene: 10.

The rearrangement joins TRBV11-2 to TRBJ1-2, with 7 nucleotides matching TRBD1. The CDR3 spans 16 residues. V gave up 3 bases and J gave up 4 bases; unmatched junction bases: 11. Germline CDR1 and CDR2: SGHAT and FQNNGV. CDR3 residues: CASSFFAGTEIYGYTF. CDR3 DNA: TGTGCCAGCAGCTTTTTCGCCGGGACAGAGATCTATGGCTACACCTTC.

J is TRBJ2-3 and V is TRBV7-6; 9 bases are a match to TRBD2. CDR1 is SGHVS, CDR2 FNYEAQ, per germline. The trim removed 2 bases at V and 5 bases at J, leaving 20 bases unmatched. This CDR3 is 20 amino acids long. CDR3 bases: TGTGCCAGCAGCTTATTGCCGGGCGGGAGGGCTACCCGACCCATAGATACGCAGTATTTT. Protein product: CASSLLPGGRATRPIDTQYF.

This chain uses TRBV2 with TRBJ2-1; D perhaps matches TRBD2 (6 bases). V lost 8 bases and J lost 5, with 19 bases in between. This CDR3 is 15 amino acids long. Looked up from germline, CDR1 is SNHLY and CDR2 is FYNNEI. CDR3 DNA sequence: TGTGCCAGCCGCCTACGAAGCGGGTCGGACAATGAGCAGTTCTTC. Its translation is CASRLRSGSDNEQFF.

This chain uses TRBV6-5 with TRBJ2-7; 14 bases line up with TRBD2. The ends lost 4 bases at V and 6 bases at J; junction bases unmatched: 2. Germline CDR1 MNHEY, CDR2 SVGAGI. The CDR3 covers 14 residues. This CDR3 reads CASSFGLAGGEQYF. Here the CDR3 DNA reads TGTGCCAGCAGTTTCGGACTAGCGGGAGGCGAGCAGTACTTC.

The chain couples TRBV5-6 to TRBJ2-1, with a possible D match to TRBD2 (6 bases). Trimming removed 4 bases from V and 6 bases from J, with 14 bases in between. CDR1 SGHDT and CDR2 YYEEEE come from the germline V gene. CDR3 length: 14 residues. The CDR3 nucleotides are TGTGCCAGCAGCGCGATTAGCGGAACCAATGAGCAGTTCTTC. The encoded protein is CASSAISGTNEQFF. Complete variable domain (other parts from reference TRBV5-6 and TRBJ2-1): DAGVTQSPTHLIKTRGQQVTLRCSPKSGHDTVSWYQQALGQGPQFIFQYYEEEERQRGNFPDRFSGHQFPNYSSELNVNALLLGDSALYLCASSAISGTNEQFFGPGTRLTVL.

This chain links TRBV7-8 with TRBJ1-1; D is perhaps TRBD1 (6 bases). Trimming removed 1 base from V and 4 bases from J, with 13 bases in between. The CDR3 covers 15 residues. Germline V lookup: CDR1 SGHVS, CDR2 FQNEAQ. This CDR3 reads CASSLGAQGTTEAFF. In DNA, the CDR3 is TGTGCCAGCAGCTTAGGGGCCCAGGGGACCACTGAAGCTTTCTTT.

A few counts support this clone. This chain connects TRBV30 to TRBJ2-5, with 12 bases matching TRBD1. The CDR3 spans 15 residues. Looked up from germline, CDR1 is GTSNPN and CDR2 is SVGIG (reference sequence). V shed 5 bases and J 4 bases; nucleotides not matched to a gene: 8. Here the CDR3 DNA reads TGTGCCTGGGGGACAGGGGGCGCATTCGGAGAGACCCAGTACTTC. Translating it yields CAWGTGGAFGETQYF.

The rearrangement links TRBV5-1 to TRBJ2-3, with a weak D call TRBD2 (5 bases). Deletions cut 4 bases from V and 1 base from J, with 7 bases between. The germline CDR1 and CDR2 sequences are SGHRS and YFSETQ. The length of the CDR3 is 13 residues. The CDR3 region has the DNA TGCGCCAGCAGCCCCGGGGGCACAGATACGCAGTATTTT. Translation gives CASSPGGTDTQYF. The full variable domain, rest sourced from reference TRBV5-1 and TRBJ2-3, is KAGVTQTPRYLIKTRGQQVTLSCSPISGHRSVSWYQQTPGQGLQFLFEYFSETQRNKGNFPGRFSGRQFSNSRSEMNVSTLELGDSALYLCASSPGGTDTQYFGPGTRLTVL.

The chain couples TRBV4-1 to TRBJ1-5; weak D call: TRBD1 (5 bases). The V end was cut by 1 base, the J end by 2 bases, with 15 bases between. Germline V gene sequence: CDR1 MGHRA, CDR2 YSYEKL. This CDR3 contains 17 residues. CDR3 bases: TGCGCCAGCAGCCAAGGCAGGGTGGGGAGGGGCAATCAGCCCCAGCATTTT. Its protein product is CASSQGRVGRGNQPQHF.